The entry below gives a single T cell receptor beta chain sequence along with its context. This specimen belongs to a study of OX40 agonist ivuxolimab in advanced cancers. Libraries were prepared by immunoSEQ multiplex PCR; TCRdb keeps only in-frame clonotypes and omits some of them. The table has about 73,000 clones, about 88% seen once. Germline values: CDR1 PRHDT, CDR2 FYEKMQ (reference sequence). Trimming took 9 bases from V and 4 from J, leaving 18 bases between them. This CDR3 contains 14 residues. The chain carries TRBV13 and TRBJ1-1; unclear D gene. This receptor was identified in an adult with an advanced solid tumor such as melanoma, head and neck, liver or kidney cancer. The input for sequencing was CD4+ or CD8+ T cells sorted from blood, taken in a trial of the OX40 agonist ivuxolimab. The DNA for the CDR3 is TGTGCCAGTAGGTGGGGTTTTAGAGCCACTGAAGCTTTCTTT. It yields the protein CASRWGFRATEAFF.